This T cell receptor beta chain was observed in a study of shared clonotypes between healthy human individuals (dated by TCRdb to the early 2020s). Regarding the research as a whole: The cohort comprised a couple of women and a few men aged 18 to 49 years. Different laboratories and diverse techniques were used to prepare libraries and sequence TCR repertoires, to increase sequencing depth and limit assay-specific biases. To estimate repertoire size and how much clonotypes are shared between individuals, the study performed deep sequencing of blood TCR repertoires from five healthy adults. Per donor, three plates each were used for CD4 naive and CD4 memory, two for CD8 naive, and one for CD8 memory. Between about 0.85 and 8.9 billion PBMCs per donor were obtained by leukapheresis. Broader findings and caveats from the paper: Incomplete sequencing was indicated by rarefaction of sorted-subset datasets, despite the large sequencing depth. The small number of donors limited the genetic and exposure-history diversity represented. Compared with non-shared clonotypes, the clonotypes found in all four sorted-subset donors had higher generation probabilities. Naive subsets generally had larger estimated clonotype richness than memory subsets did. When a few donors were compared, the shared fraction of clonotypes was 5% to 6.5% for naive CD4, roughly 3.4% for naive CD8, more than 2% for memory CD4, and 0.35% to 0.4% for memory CD8. Only blood was sampled, and tissue TCR repertoires likely differ from those in blood. Based on pairwise subsampling, the degree of clonotype sharing among donors was expected to be affected by sequencing depth.

TCR CDR3 regions were amplified from genomic DNA by multiplex PCR using the deep immunoSEQ assay. Extracted genomic DNA from each cell subset was spread evenly across all wells of several immunoSEQ 96-well plates, with each plate serving as a replicate. For sorted subsets, each replicate PCR was loaded with 200 ng genomic DNA, equivalent to about 33,000 T cell genomes. The purified libraries were quantified using a Qubit 3.0 fluorometer, sized with a Bioanalyzer 2100, and then quantified again using the KAPA Library Quantification kit. Every immunoSEQ 96-well plate was sequenced on a separate single-read 150-cycle Illumina NextSeq 550 flow cell. On the study's bioinformatics: The immunoSEQ output contained only junctional sequences without quality scores, so filtering could not match that applied to full-length reads. Sequences were annotated with PyIR, a Python wrapper for IgBLAST v1.9, and V/J genes and CDR3 were assigned using IMGT germline references. Reads were removed for weak V/J assignments (E-value above 1e-6), missing CDR3, stop codons, out-of-frame junctions, or ambiguous translated residues. V3J clonotypes were defined as sequences sharing the same inferred V gene, J gene, and CDR3 amino acid sequence. Percentage overlap between repertoires was calculated by dividing the number of shared unique clonotypes by the size of the smaller repertoire. Repertoire richness was assessed with RTK rarefaction, the Chao1 estimator, and Recon v2.1 estimates of unobserved clonotypes. Generation probabilities for all TCRbeta clonotypes obtained by the gDNA method from a handful of donors were computed using OLGA. TCRdb provides this immuneACCESS table in a form limited to in-frame rearrangements. Some clones are lacking; in checked studies, under half of them reflect an unresolved V gene, and why the rest are absent is not known. V, J and clone size reflect that table, while D and trimming were determined from the DNA. This sample is represented by some 1,100,000 clones; about 84% of them were singletons. Approximately 0.52% of the sample comes from the top ten.

Donors were healthy HIV-negative adults with no recently reported acute infections or vaccinations. Every donor was a Caucasian adult living in Nashville, Tennessee, USA. Magnetic negative selection was used to enrich CD4+ T cells, after which naive cells were positively selected on CD45RA and the negative fraction became the memory subset. Blood was obtained by leukapheresis, after which PBMCs were separated by Ficoll-Histopaque density gradient centrifugation and cryopreserved in liquid nitrogen vapor phase. Analytical flow cytometry was used to check the purity and quantity of every magnetically sorted T cell population. Each sorted fraction had its genomic DNA isolated and then quantified by UV absorbance on a Nanodrop 2000c. In the case of this clone: Which antigen it targets is not known. Per-base qualities were not stored, and no clone one base away is much larger.

The sequence derives from a young man in good health. Some clones in this sample may be carry-over from other donors' samples. Sequencing input: memory CD4+ T cells from PBMCs. This specimen's cell subset or site label, per the study, means: CD45RA-negative fraction.

The CDR3 region has the sequence CASGLVFGKGGQETQYF. In nucleotide form, the sequence is TGTGCTAGTGGTTTGGTTTTTGGTAAGGGGGGGCAAGAGACCCAGTACTTC. This receptor chain uses TRBV12-5 and TRBJ2-5, with TRBD2 as a weak D call on 7 bases. The junction carries 16 bases between V and J, which are trimmed by 0 bases and 2 bases respectively. Its CDR3 holds 17 amino acids, cysteine through phenylalanine. Only the CDR3 region is kept as DNA, spanning 51 bases read in frame from base 1. The germline V gene specifies LGHNT as CDR1 and FRNRAP as CDR2.